This passage covers 15 T cell receptor beta chains from one sample sequenced in a study of tumor-infiltrating lymphocytes in primary liver carcinoma. Unsorted bulk tissue (20-30 mg) underwent RNA and DNA co-extraction. Reverse transcription of around 0.45 ug total RNA with a constant-region primer produced TCR beta cDNA. Libraries covering TCR beta were generated through three nested multiplex PCR rounds (using a slightly modified ARM-PCR). The study ran its first two PCR rounds for around 10 cycles each, using TRBV1-TRBV30 forward primers and a C-beta reverse primer. TCRdb re-derived calls from the multiplex PCR reads in MiXCR, one entry per CDR3 protein. The table records 95,000 to 100,000 distinct CDR3 sequences, about 67% of them present only once. Sequencing input: liver tumor tissue from sampling region 2. The subset here: tumor region T2, inferior pole. These receptors were collected from a woman aged 60-70 years with primary liver carcinoma and hepatitis B virus infection.

This clonotype was observed a single time. Lacking the conserved final phenylalanine or tryptophan, this CDR3 likely reflects a read error. This chain connects TRBV11-2 to TRBJ2-1, with D hard to call. Germline V gene lookup returns CDR1 SGHAT and CDR2 FQNNGV. CDR3 length: 16 residues. V was shortened by 5 bases and J by 5 bases, with 19 bases between the two germline ends. The CDR3 region has the DNA TGTGCCAGCAGCGACCCAACTGGGGTTTTTGACAATGAGCAGTTCATC. Its protein product is CASSDPTGVFDNEQFI.

The V gene is TRBV6-5, the J gene TRBJ2-1; 7 bases match TRBD1. The CDR3 totals 12 residues. The V segment lost 8 bases and the J segment 8 bases; nucleotides outside the gene matches: 6. Germline loops: CDR1 MNHEY, CDR2 SVGAGI. CDR3 in DNA: TGTGCCAGCGGAGACAGGGCGTATGAGCAGTTCTTC. Amino acids: CASGDRAYEQFF.

Sample share makes this clonotype medium-sized. The DNA for the CDR3 is TGTGCCATCAGTGCCAACCCCTACGAGCAGTACTTC. Protein sequence: CAISANPYEQYF. The gene calls are TRBV10-3 and TRBJ2-7; the D is unclear. This CDR3 contains 12 residues. Deletions cut 4 bases from V and 2 bases from J, with 6 bases between. Germline V gives CDR1 ENHRY, CDR2 SYGVKD.

This clonotype turned up a few times. The junction shows a germline mismatch at one end, possibly a read error. CDR3 DNA: TGCAGCGTTCCCGCGTTGGGTGTTCGGGAGAACAGAAAATCCTATAATGAGCGGTTCTTC. Residues: CSVPALGVRENRKSYNERFF. The gene calls are TRBV29-1 and TRBJ2-1; D perhaps matches TRBD2 (6 bases). Germline V gives CDR1 SQVTM, CDR2 ANQGSEA. The CDR3 runs to 20 residues.

The chain couples TRBV7-3 to TRBJ2-7; no reliable D call. The CDR3 covers 15 residues. Trimming pared 2 bases from V and 4 bases from J, leaving 15 bases between. Germline CDR1 is SGHTA and CDR2 is FQGTGA. CDR3 in DNA: TGTGCCAGCAGCTTAGGGCCCGACGAAGGGTACGAGCAGTACTTC. This codes for CASSLGPDEGYEQYF.

The V and J genes are TRBV29-1 and TRBJ1-1; D not resolved. Germline assignment: CDR1 SQVTM and CDR2 ANQGSEA. The CDR3 has 12 amino acids. The CDR3 DNA sequence: TGCAGAGCCCTGGCATCGAACACTGAAGCTTTCTTT. It translates to CRALASNTEAFF.

As for this clonotype: One end of the junction varies from germline; a read error may be responsible. The rearrangement links TRBV7-9 to TRBJ1-6; TRBD1 matches at 8 bases. This CDR3 spans 15 amino acids. The germline V gene has CDR1 SEHNR and CDR2 FQNEAQ (reference sequence). The CDR3 spells CASARTGYNHSLLHF. DNA for the CDR3: TGTGCCAGCGCTAGGACAGGGTATAACCATTCACTCCTCCACTTT.

This clonotype appeared many times. V is TRBV6-5 and J is TRBJ2-1, with 7 bases that match TRBD2. After removal of 5 bases from V and 9 bases from J, the junction contained 16 bases not matched to a gene. Germline V gives CDR1 MNHEY, CDR2 SVGAGI. This CDR3 comprises 16 residues. CDR3 loop: CASSKRTVSGTGEQFF. DNA for the CDR3: TGTGCCAGCAGTAAGAGGACCGTGAGCGGGACGGGTGAGCAGTTCTTC.

For this clonotype: A much larger clone differs by one base, so this may be a read error. The chain carries TRBV29-1 and TRBJ2-3; 7 bases map to TRBD2. Trimming took 4 bases from V and 3 from J; bases not matched to a gene: 4. CDR1 and CDR2 from the germline V gene are SQVTM and ANQGSEA. This CDR3 has 13 amino acids. The CDR3 nucleotides are TGCAGCGTTGGGGCTAGCGGTACAGATACGCAGTATTTT. Translated: CSVGASGTDTQYF.

This clonotype was picked up many times. J is TRBJ1-6 and V is TRBV6-5; D unclear. Per the germline V gene, CDR1 is MNHEY and CDR2 is SVGAGI. This CDR3 spans 13 amino acids. Trimming shortened V by 4 bases and J by 6 bases, and 7 bases separated the two germline ends. CDR3 protein: CASSLSFNSPLHF. The CDR3 nucleotides are TGTGCCAGCAGTTTGAGCTTTAATTCACCCCTCCACTTT.

Points on this clonotype: This CDR3 is missing its conserved last phenylalanine or tryptophan, likely due to a read error. The chain carries TRBV29-1 and TRBJ2-2; D remains ambiguous. Germline values: CDR1 SQVTM, CDR2 ANQGSEA. The CDR3 has 13 residues. CDR3 sequence: CNVDSTNTGELFL. CDR3 DNA sequence: TGCAACGTTGATTCGACTAACACCGGGGAGCTGTTTCTT.

Comments on this clonotype: An end of the junction differs from the germline gene, which may be a read error. The chain joins TRBV5-1 to TRBJ1-2, with D tentatively TRBD1 (6 bases). The CDR3 is 14 amino acids. Germline CDR1 and CDR2: SGHRS and YFSETQ. CDR3 protein: CAGSSDSQNYGYTF. The CDR3 DNA reads as TGCGCCGGCAGCTCGGACAGCCAGAACTATGGCTACACCTTC.

The V and J genes are TRBV11-2 and TRBJ2-2; 9 nucleotides agree with TRBD1. The CDR3 is made up of 15 amino acids. V was pared by 5 bases and J by 6 bases, with 7 bases of the junction left unmatched. Germline-derived CDR1 and CDR2 are SGHAT and FQNNGV. CDR3 in amino acids: CASSLRTGDAGELFF. Here the CDR3 DNA reads TGTGCCAGCAGCCTGAGGACAGGGGACGCCGGGGAGCTGTTTTTT.

The V gene is TRBV11-2, the J gene TRBJ2-1, with TRBD2 matching over 7 bases. The J segment lost 8 bases and the V segment lost 5 bases, leaving 18 bases of the junction unmatched. Germline values: CDR1 SGHAT, CDR2 FQNNGV. CDR3 length: 17 residues. CDR3 DNA sequence: TGTGCCAGCAGCAGAAGACTAGTGGGAGGGCCCGGGGATGAGCAGTTCTTC. Amino acids: CASSRRLVGGPGDEQFF.

The CDR3 nucleotides read TGTGCCAGCAGCCGGACTAGCGGGATATCGACATATACGCAGTATTTT. This encodes CASSRTSGISTYTQYF. This chain links TRBV3-1 with TRBJ2-3, with 12 bases that match TRBD2. CDR1 and CDR2 from the germline V gene are LGHDT and YNNKEL (reference sequence). The ends lost 4 bases at V and 7 bases at J; junction bases unmatched: 9. The CDR3 totals 16 residues.